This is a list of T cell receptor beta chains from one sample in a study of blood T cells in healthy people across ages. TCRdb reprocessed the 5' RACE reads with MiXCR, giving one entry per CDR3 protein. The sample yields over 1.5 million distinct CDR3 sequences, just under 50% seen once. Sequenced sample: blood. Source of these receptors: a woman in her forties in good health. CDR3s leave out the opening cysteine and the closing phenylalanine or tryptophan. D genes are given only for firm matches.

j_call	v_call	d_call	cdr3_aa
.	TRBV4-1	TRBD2	ASSQALGRGYEQY
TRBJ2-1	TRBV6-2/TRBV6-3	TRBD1	ASRQTPGTGGREYNEQF
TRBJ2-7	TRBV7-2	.	ASSLNRVRGEQY
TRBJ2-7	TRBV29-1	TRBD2	SVSGGYNEQY
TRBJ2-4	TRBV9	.	ASSERDSLARGDIQY
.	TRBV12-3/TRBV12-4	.	ASSPEVSSYNEQY
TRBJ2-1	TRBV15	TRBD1	ATSRAVGTGKGEQF
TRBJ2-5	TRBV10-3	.	AISDLERGQETQY
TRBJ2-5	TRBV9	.	ASSVEPGDLQETQY
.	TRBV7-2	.	ASSTQQGPYEQY
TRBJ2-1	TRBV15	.	ATSLGLPIYNEQF
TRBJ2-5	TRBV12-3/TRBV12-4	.	ASTSSFSREIQY
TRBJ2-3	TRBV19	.	ARLGSSLCTDTQY
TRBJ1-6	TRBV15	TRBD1	ATSRGEQGERNSPLH
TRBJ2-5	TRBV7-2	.	ASSLFAQRGETQY